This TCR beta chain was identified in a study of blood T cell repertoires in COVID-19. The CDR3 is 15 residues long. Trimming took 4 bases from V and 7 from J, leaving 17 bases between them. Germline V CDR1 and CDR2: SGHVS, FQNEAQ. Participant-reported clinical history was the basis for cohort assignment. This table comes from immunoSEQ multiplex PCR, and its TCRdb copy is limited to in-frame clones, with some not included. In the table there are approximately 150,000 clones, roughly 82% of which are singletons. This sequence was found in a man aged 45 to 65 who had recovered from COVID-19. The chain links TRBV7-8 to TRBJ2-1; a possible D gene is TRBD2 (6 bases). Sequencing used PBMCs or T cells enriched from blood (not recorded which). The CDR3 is CASSSIPGLQNEQFF. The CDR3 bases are TGTGCCAGCAGCTCAATTCCGGGACTTCAGAATGAGCAGTTCTTC.